Shown below are 3 T cell receptor beta chains from a single sample sequenced in a study of T cell responses to AZD1222 COVID-19 vaccine. TCRdb's table, derived via immunoSEQ multiplex PCR, lists solely in-frame clones and lacks some. Seen here are about 270,000 clones, about 94% observed once, and the top ten hold 0.55%. Sequenced here: peripheral blood, sampled 28 days after the second AZD1222 dose. The receptors here all came from an adult who received the AZD1222 COVID-19 vaccine.

This clone was seen only once. The rearrangement joins TRBV2 to TRBJ2-7; 9 positions agree with TRBD1. Germline V CDR1 and CDR2: SNHLY, FYNNEI. J lost 3 bases, V lost 2 bases, and 5 bases had no gene match. The CDR3 extends over 15 amino acids. CDR3 in amino acids: CASSENRDRVYEQYF. The CDR3 nucleotides read TGTGCCAGCAGTGAAAACCGGGACAGGGTCTACGAGCAGTACTTC. Looking up the rest from reference TRBV2 and TRBJ2-7 gives the full variable domain: EPEVTQTPSHQVTQMGQEVILRCVPISNHLYFYWYRQILGQKVEFLVSFYNNEISEKSEIFDDQFSVERPDGSNFTLKIRSTKLEDSAMYFCASSENRDRVYEQYFGPGTRLTVT.

The J gene is TRBJ1-1, the V gene TRBV9, with unresolved D. CDR3 length equals 12 residues. V shed 3 bases and J shed 4 bases, with 7 bases lying between them. Germline V gene sequence: CDR1 SGDLS, CDR2 YYNGEE. CDR3 bases: TGTGCCAGCAGCGGGGGTCTCACTGAAGCTTTCTTT. Translation gives CASSGGLTEAFF.

The genes are TRBV5-3 and TRBJ2-7, with D hard to call. TRBV5-3 is an ORF, and what it does is uncertain. Trimming left V 4 bases short and J 3 bases short, with 5 bases between. The CDR3 spans 11 residues. The CDR3 nucleotides are TGTGCCAGAAGCCCATTCTACGAGCAGTACTTC. Its translation is CARSPFYEQYF.